Presented here are 15 T cell receptor beta chains from one specimen sequenced in a study of T cell repertoires in cytomegalovirus infection (dated by TCRdb to the late 2010s). The sample's treatment or condition label, decoded: in vitro stimulation with specific CMV peptide epitopes to enrich CMV-specific T cells. Their antigen targets remain unknown. Instrument used: Illumina HiSeq 1500. In-frame beta chains were kept once TCRdb had trimmed the public reads at Q25 with fastp and called clones with MiXCR. Entries that share a CDR3 protein sequence are merged under the most common genes and DNA. Here the sample has 450,000 to 600,000 distinct CDR3 sequences; about 39% occur a single time. The ten largest clones capture approximately 40% of the sample. The source material was cultured PBMCs, sampled from culture after CMV antigen stimulation. These receptors were collected from a human donor in good health (CMV status not recorded). Some clones in this sample may be carry-over from other donors' samples.

This clonotype was picked up a small number of times. The rearrangement links TRBV5-1 to TRBJ2-1, with 13 nucleotides matching TRBD2. Germline V gene sequence: CDR1 SGHRS, CDR2 YFSETQ. Trimming removed 8 bases from V and 0 bases from J; junction bases left unmatched: 14. This CDR3 is 19 amino acids long. In DNA form, the CDR3 reads TGCGCCAGTGGGAGCGGGACTAGCGGGGACACGAGCTCCTACAATGAGCAGTTCTTC. Encoded protein: CASGSGTSGDTSSYNEQFF.

V is TRBV6-1 and J is TRBJ2-3; no reliable D call. The V and J ends lost 7 bases and 0 bases respectively, with 11 bases between them. The CDR3 contains 14 residues. The germline V gene encodes CDR1 MNHNS and CDR2 SASEGT. In nucleotides, the CDR3 is TGTGCCAGCACGCGCCAAACTAGCACAGATACGCAGTATTTT. This codes for CASTRQTSTDTQYF.

This clonotype appeared a few times. The chain combines TRBV7-2 with TRBJ2-2; no reliable D call. Trimming cost V 2 bases and J 7 bases, with 8 bases left between them. The CDR3 contains 13 residues. Per the germline V gene, CDR1 is SGHTA and CDR2 is FQGNSA. CDR3 sequence reads: CASSLLASGELFF. CDR3 sequence (DNA): TGTGCCAGCAGCTTATTAGCCAGCGGGGAGCTGTTTTTT. The variable domain in full, with the rest retrieved from reference TRBV7-2 and TRBJ2-2, is GAGVSQSPSNKVTEKGKDVELRCDPISGHTALYWYRQSLGQGLEFLIYFQGNSAPDKSGLPSDRFSAERTGGSVSTLTIQRTQQEDSAVYLCASSLLASGELFFGEGSRLTVL.

This clonotype was counted at least ten times. The J gene is TRBJ2-3, the V gene TRBV7-8, with D maybe TRBD1 (6 bases). The CDR3 runs 14 residues. Looked up from germline, CDR1 is SGHVS and CDR2 is FQNEAQ. Trimming removed 8 bases from V and 4 bases from J, with 16 bases in between. The CDR3 DNA reads as TGTGCCAGCCTTACCAGGGGTCGGGCAGATACGCAGTATTTT. This gives the protein CASLTRGRADTQYF.

The chain employs TRBV7-2 and TRBJ1-6, with 8 positions matching TRBD1. CDR3 length equals 17 residues. The germline CDR1 and CDR2 sequences are SGHTA and FQGNSA. After removal of 2 bases from V and 8 bases from J, the junction contained 11 bases not matched to a gene. The CDR3 loop is CASSLHGRGQLDSPLHF. The CDR3 coding sequence is TGTGCCAGCAGCTTACATGGCAGGGGGCAGCTAGATTCACCCCTCCACTTT.

CDR3 residues: CASSTGGRNEQFF. The DNA of the CDR3 is TGTGCCAGTAGTACCGGCGGGAGGAATGAGCAGTTCTTC. This chain links TRBV19 with TRBJ2-1; TRBD2 matches at 8 bases. V was pared by 4 bases and J by 7 bases, with 3 bases of the junction left unmatched. The CDR3 contains 13 residues. Germline V gives CDR1 LNHDA, CDR2 SQIVND (reference sequence). Drawing the rest from reference TRBV19 and TRBJ2-1, the complete variable domain is DGGITQSPKYLFRKEGQNVTLSCEQNLNHDAMYWYRQDPGQGLRLIYYSQIVNDFQKGDIAEGYSVSREKKESFPLTVTSAQKNPTAFYLCASSTGGRNEQFFGPGTRLTVL.

This clonotype was found once. This chain uses TRBV27 with TRBJ2-7; 10 nucleotides match TRBD2. Trimming removed 1 base from V and 6 bases from J; junction bases left unmatched: 6. The CDR3 has 15 amino acids. The germline V gene has CDR1 MNHEY and CDR2 SMNVEV (reference sequence). In DNA, the CDR3 is TGTGCCAGCAGTTTATGGGCTAGCGGGAGTAGCGAGCAGTACTTC. Translated: CASSLWASGSSEQYF.

The V and J genes are TRBV18 and TRBJ2-3, with a tentative D call TRBD2 (5 bases). Germline V gives CDR1 KGHSH, CDR2 LQKENI. The V end lost 1 base, the J end lost 2 bases, and 10 bases lay between the germline ends. The CDR3 has 15 residues. The CDR3 DNA is TGTGCCAGCTCACCACTGATGAGGGACACAGATACGCAGTATTTT. Residues: CASSPLMRDTDTQYF.

This clonotype was seen only a few times. The chain employs TRBV7-2 and TRBJ1-2; D is uncertain. The CDR3 has 14 residues. In germline, CDR1 is SGHTA, CDR2 FQGNSA. V lost 7 bases and J lost 6, with 18 bases in between. Here the CDR3 DNA reads TGTGCCAGCACCGCCCTCGGACCGAGGGATGGCTACACCTTC. Translation gives CASTALGPRDGYTF. The full variable domain, with the rest looked up from reference TRBV7-2 and TRBJ1-2, is GAGVSQSPSNKVTEKGKDVELRCDPISGHTALYWYRQSLGQGLEFLIYFQGNSAPDKSGLPSDRFSAERTGGSVSTLTIQRTQQEDSAVYLCASTALGPRDGYTFGSGTRLTVV.

The J gene is TRBJ2-1, the V gene TRBV7-9; D is ambiguous. Germline V gene lookup returns CDR1 SEHNR and CDR2 FQNEAQ (reference sequence). Trimming pared 1 base from V and 5 bases from J, leaving 12 bases between. The CDR3 is made up of 15 amino acids. DNA of the CDR3: TGTGCCAGCAGCTTAGGGTACTCGCTAAACAATGAGCAGTTCTTC. Protein: CASSLGYSLNNEQFF.

This clonotype was observed a few times. V gene TRBV7-2 combines with J gene TRBJ2-3, with D unclear. CDR3 length equals 16 residues. Trimming took 2 bases from V and 1 from J, leaving 13 bases between them. CDR1 and CDR2 from the germline V gene are SGHTA and FQGNSA. In nucleotides, the CDR3 is TGTGCCAGCAGCTTAAGGTCCCCACCGGGCACAGATACGCAGTATTTT. As protein: CASSLRSPPGTDTQYF.

The V call is TRBV6-5, the J call TRBJ1-2; TRBD1 might be the D (5 bases). This CDR3 is built from 12 residues. Germline V gene sequence: CDR1 MNHEY, CDR2 SVGAGI. V lost 0 bases to trimming and J lost 9 bases, with 8 bases between them. CDR3 sequence reads: CASSYSRGRYTF. DNA of the CDR3: TGTGCCAGCAGTTACTCGAGGGGACGCTACACCTTC.

This clonotype was counted once. The rearrangement uses TRBV6-6 and TRBJ2-7; 10 nucleotides line up with TRBD2. Germline V gene sequence: CDR1 MNHNY, CDR2 SVGAGI (reference sequence). The CDR3 spans 16 residues. V shed 0 bases, J shed 1 base, and the junction held 3 bases outside the gene matches. CDR3: CASSYSLGLASYEQYF. Here the CDR3 DNA reads TGTGCCAGCAGTTACTCGTTGGGACTAGCGTCCTACGAGCAGTACTTC.

The sample holds a few counts of this clonotype. V usage is TRBV4-1 and J usage is TRBJ2-3; the D is unclear. Trimming took off 3 bases at V and 0 bases at J, with 13 bases between the two ends. Germline CDR1 MGHRA, CDR2 YSYEKL. The CDR3 runs 16 residues. The CDR3 loop is CASSQGWKLSTDTQYF. The CDR3, as DNA: TGCGCCAGCAGCCAGGGATGGAAGCTCAGCACAGATACGCAGTATTTT.

The chain recombines TRBV7-2 with TRBJ2-5; D may be TRBD2 (6 bases). V was trimmed by 5 bases and J by 5 bases, leaving 12 bases between them. This CDR3 has 13 amino acids. Germline CDR1 SGHTA, CDR2 FQGNSA. The CDR3 here is CASSARDSETQYF. In DNA form, the CDR3 reads TGTGCCAGCAGCGCGCGGGACTCCGAGACCCAGTACTTC.